The 6 T cell receptor beta chains below come from one sample, sequenced in a study of T cells in Graves' hyperthyroidism and ophthalmopathy. TCR beta CDR3 regions were amplified from RNA. The study used the HTBI primer set for a first-round RT-PCR of the TCR CDR3. TCRdb re-analysed the multiplex PCR reads in MiXCR, keeping a single row per CDR3 protein. The sample shows about 420,000 distinct CDR3 sequences, more than 15% of them seen only once. The sample consisted of blood. The receptors derive from a woman aged 18-29 years with Graves' hyperthyroidism.

There are a few counts of this clonotype. The rearrangement joins TRBV19 to TRBJ2-1; no clear D. This CDR3 region has 16 residues. Trimming left V 5 bases short and J 0 bases short, with 14 bases between. Germline V lookup: CDR1 LNHDA, CDR2 SQIVND (reference sequence). CDR3 amino acids: CASSRVGFSSYNEQFF. The CDR3 nucleotides are TGTGCCAGTAGTCGTGTCGGCTTTAGCTCCTACAATGAGCAGTTCTTC.

This clonotype was observed at least ten times. The chain carries TRBV11-2 and TRBJ2-7; D tentatively reads TRBD1 or TRBD2 (5 bases each). Germline V gives CDR1 SGHAT, CDR2 FQNNGV. The CDR3 loop spans 13 amino acids. V was cut by 5 bases and J by 3 bases, with 11 bases left in between. CDR3 sequence reads: CASSVGRYYEQYF. The CDR3 nucleotides are TGTGCCAGCAGCGTGGGACGTTACTACGAGCAGTACTTC.

The chain combines TRBV5-1 with TRBJ1-4, with D perhaps TRBD1 (5 bases). CDR1 and CDR2 (germline): SGHRS, YFSETQ. The CDR3 totals 17 residues. The V end lost 2 bases, the J end lost 0 bases, and 14 bases lay between the germline ends. The chain's CDR3 is CASSFFGGFPTNEKLFF. The CDR3 DNA follows: TGCGCCAGCAGCTTTTTTGGGGGGTTCCCAACTAATGAAAAACTGTTTTTT.

With regard to this clonotype: A much larger clone lies one base from this, so it may be a read error. CDR3 DNA: TGCAGTGCTAGAAAGACACAGGGGACTGGAGCTTTCTTT. As protein: CSARKTQGTGAFF. V gene TRBV20-1 combines with J gene TRBJ1-1, with 7 bases matching TRBD1. Germline CDR1 is DFQATT and CDR2 is SNEGSKA (reference sequence). CDR3 size: 13 residues.

This clonotype showed up many times. The chain joins TRBV7-9 to TRBJ1-2; D call uncertain. The germline V and J ends were trimmed by 7 bases and 8 bases, with 11 bases remaining between them. This CDR3 spans 11 amino acids. Germline V gene data show CDR1 as SEHNR and CDR2 as FQNEAQ (reference sequence). The CDR3 nucleotides are TGTGCCAGCACCGTGAGAGGCGGCTACACCTTC. Translated, it gives CASTVRGGYTF.

Many counts were recorded for this clonotype. This rearrangement joins TRBV11-2 to TRBJ2-2, with D unresolved. V lost 0 bases and J lost 3, with 5 bases in between. Looked up from germline, CDR1 is SGHAT and CDR2 is FQNNGV. There are 14 residues in the CDR3. CDR3 bases: TGTGCCAGCAGCTTAGAGTTGTACACCGGGGAGCTGTTTTTT. Translated: CASSLELYTGELFF.